This TCR beta chain comes out of a study of T cells after yellow fever vaccination. Study-level findings and limits: Researchers noted that a small share of clonotypes showed up in both CD4 and CD8 compartments.

This clonotype was recorded a few times. Its antigen is as yet unknown. The CDR3 spans 16 residues. The V end was cut by 5 bases, the J end by 1 base, with 12 bases between. In making TCR cDNA, 5'RACE template switching added a universal primer site and UMIs to it. One entry per CDR3 protein results from TCRdb running MiXCR on the 5' RACE reads. The sample has approximately 250,000 distinct CDR3 sequences, around 6.7% seen once; the top ten hold more than 1%. This rearrangement joins TRBV12-3 or TRBV12-4 to TRBJ2-6, with a weak D call TRBD1 (6 bases). The sequenced sample was CD4+ T cells sorted from PBMCs, obtained on the day of the yellow fever booster vaccination. The origin of this receptor is a man aged 25-45 years who received the YFV17D yellow fever vaccine. The CDR3 DNA is TGTGCCAGCAGTCCCCCCACAGGGTCTGGGGCCAACGTCCTGACTTTC. Protein: CASSPPTGSGANVLTF.